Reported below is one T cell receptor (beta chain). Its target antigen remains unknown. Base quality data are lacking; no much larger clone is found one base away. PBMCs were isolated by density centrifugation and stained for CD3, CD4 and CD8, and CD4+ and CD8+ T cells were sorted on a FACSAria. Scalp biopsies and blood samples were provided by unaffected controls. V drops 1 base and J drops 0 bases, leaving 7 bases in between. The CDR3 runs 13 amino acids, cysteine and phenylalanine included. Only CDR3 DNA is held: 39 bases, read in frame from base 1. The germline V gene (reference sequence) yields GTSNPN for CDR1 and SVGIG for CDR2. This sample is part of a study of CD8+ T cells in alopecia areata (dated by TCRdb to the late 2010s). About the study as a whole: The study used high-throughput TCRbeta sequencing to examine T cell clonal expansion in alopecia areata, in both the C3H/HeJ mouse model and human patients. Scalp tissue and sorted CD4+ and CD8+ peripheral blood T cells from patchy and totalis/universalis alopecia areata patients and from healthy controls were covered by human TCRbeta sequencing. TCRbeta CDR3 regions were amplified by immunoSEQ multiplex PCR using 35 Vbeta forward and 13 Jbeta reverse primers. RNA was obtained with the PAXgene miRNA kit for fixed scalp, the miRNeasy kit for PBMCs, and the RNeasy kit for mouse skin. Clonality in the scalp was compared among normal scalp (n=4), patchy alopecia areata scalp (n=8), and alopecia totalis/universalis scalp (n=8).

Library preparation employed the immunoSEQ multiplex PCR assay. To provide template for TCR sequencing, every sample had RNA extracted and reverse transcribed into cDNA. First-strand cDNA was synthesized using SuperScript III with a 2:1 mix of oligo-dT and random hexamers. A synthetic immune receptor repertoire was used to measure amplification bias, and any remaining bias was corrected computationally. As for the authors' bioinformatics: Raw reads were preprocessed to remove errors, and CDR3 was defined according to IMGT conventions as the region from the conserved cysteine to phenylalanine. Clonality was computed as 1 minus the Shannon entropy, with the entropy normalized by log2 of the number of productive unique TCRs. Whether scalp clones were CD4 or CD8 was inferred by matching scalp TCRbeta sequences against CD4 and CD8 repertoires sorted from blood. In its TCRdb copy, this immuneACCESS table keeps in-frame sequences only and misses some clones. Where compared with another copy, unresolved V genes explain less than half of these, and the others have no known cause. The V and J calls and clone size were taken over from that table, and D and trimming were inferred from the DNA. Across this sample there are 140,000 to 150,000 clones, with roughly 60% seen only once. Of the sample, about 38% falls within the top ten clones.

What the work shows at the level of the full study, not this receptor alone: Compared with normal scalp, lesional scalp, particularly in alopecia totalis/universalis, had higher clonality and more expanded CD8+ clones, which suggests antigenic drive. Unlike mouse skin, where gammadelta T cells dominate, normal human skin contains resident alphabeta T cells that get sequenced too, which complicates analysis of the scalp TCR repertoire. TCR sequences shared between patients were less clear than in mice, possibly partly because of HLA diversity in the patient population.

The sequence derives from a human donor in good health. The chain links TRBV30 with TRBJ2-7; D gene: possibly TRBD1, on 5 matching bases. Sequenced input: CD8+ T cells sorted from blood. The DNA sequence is TGTGCCTGGAGTGAAGGGGTCTCCTACGAGCAGTACTTC. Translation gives CAWSEGVSYEQYF.